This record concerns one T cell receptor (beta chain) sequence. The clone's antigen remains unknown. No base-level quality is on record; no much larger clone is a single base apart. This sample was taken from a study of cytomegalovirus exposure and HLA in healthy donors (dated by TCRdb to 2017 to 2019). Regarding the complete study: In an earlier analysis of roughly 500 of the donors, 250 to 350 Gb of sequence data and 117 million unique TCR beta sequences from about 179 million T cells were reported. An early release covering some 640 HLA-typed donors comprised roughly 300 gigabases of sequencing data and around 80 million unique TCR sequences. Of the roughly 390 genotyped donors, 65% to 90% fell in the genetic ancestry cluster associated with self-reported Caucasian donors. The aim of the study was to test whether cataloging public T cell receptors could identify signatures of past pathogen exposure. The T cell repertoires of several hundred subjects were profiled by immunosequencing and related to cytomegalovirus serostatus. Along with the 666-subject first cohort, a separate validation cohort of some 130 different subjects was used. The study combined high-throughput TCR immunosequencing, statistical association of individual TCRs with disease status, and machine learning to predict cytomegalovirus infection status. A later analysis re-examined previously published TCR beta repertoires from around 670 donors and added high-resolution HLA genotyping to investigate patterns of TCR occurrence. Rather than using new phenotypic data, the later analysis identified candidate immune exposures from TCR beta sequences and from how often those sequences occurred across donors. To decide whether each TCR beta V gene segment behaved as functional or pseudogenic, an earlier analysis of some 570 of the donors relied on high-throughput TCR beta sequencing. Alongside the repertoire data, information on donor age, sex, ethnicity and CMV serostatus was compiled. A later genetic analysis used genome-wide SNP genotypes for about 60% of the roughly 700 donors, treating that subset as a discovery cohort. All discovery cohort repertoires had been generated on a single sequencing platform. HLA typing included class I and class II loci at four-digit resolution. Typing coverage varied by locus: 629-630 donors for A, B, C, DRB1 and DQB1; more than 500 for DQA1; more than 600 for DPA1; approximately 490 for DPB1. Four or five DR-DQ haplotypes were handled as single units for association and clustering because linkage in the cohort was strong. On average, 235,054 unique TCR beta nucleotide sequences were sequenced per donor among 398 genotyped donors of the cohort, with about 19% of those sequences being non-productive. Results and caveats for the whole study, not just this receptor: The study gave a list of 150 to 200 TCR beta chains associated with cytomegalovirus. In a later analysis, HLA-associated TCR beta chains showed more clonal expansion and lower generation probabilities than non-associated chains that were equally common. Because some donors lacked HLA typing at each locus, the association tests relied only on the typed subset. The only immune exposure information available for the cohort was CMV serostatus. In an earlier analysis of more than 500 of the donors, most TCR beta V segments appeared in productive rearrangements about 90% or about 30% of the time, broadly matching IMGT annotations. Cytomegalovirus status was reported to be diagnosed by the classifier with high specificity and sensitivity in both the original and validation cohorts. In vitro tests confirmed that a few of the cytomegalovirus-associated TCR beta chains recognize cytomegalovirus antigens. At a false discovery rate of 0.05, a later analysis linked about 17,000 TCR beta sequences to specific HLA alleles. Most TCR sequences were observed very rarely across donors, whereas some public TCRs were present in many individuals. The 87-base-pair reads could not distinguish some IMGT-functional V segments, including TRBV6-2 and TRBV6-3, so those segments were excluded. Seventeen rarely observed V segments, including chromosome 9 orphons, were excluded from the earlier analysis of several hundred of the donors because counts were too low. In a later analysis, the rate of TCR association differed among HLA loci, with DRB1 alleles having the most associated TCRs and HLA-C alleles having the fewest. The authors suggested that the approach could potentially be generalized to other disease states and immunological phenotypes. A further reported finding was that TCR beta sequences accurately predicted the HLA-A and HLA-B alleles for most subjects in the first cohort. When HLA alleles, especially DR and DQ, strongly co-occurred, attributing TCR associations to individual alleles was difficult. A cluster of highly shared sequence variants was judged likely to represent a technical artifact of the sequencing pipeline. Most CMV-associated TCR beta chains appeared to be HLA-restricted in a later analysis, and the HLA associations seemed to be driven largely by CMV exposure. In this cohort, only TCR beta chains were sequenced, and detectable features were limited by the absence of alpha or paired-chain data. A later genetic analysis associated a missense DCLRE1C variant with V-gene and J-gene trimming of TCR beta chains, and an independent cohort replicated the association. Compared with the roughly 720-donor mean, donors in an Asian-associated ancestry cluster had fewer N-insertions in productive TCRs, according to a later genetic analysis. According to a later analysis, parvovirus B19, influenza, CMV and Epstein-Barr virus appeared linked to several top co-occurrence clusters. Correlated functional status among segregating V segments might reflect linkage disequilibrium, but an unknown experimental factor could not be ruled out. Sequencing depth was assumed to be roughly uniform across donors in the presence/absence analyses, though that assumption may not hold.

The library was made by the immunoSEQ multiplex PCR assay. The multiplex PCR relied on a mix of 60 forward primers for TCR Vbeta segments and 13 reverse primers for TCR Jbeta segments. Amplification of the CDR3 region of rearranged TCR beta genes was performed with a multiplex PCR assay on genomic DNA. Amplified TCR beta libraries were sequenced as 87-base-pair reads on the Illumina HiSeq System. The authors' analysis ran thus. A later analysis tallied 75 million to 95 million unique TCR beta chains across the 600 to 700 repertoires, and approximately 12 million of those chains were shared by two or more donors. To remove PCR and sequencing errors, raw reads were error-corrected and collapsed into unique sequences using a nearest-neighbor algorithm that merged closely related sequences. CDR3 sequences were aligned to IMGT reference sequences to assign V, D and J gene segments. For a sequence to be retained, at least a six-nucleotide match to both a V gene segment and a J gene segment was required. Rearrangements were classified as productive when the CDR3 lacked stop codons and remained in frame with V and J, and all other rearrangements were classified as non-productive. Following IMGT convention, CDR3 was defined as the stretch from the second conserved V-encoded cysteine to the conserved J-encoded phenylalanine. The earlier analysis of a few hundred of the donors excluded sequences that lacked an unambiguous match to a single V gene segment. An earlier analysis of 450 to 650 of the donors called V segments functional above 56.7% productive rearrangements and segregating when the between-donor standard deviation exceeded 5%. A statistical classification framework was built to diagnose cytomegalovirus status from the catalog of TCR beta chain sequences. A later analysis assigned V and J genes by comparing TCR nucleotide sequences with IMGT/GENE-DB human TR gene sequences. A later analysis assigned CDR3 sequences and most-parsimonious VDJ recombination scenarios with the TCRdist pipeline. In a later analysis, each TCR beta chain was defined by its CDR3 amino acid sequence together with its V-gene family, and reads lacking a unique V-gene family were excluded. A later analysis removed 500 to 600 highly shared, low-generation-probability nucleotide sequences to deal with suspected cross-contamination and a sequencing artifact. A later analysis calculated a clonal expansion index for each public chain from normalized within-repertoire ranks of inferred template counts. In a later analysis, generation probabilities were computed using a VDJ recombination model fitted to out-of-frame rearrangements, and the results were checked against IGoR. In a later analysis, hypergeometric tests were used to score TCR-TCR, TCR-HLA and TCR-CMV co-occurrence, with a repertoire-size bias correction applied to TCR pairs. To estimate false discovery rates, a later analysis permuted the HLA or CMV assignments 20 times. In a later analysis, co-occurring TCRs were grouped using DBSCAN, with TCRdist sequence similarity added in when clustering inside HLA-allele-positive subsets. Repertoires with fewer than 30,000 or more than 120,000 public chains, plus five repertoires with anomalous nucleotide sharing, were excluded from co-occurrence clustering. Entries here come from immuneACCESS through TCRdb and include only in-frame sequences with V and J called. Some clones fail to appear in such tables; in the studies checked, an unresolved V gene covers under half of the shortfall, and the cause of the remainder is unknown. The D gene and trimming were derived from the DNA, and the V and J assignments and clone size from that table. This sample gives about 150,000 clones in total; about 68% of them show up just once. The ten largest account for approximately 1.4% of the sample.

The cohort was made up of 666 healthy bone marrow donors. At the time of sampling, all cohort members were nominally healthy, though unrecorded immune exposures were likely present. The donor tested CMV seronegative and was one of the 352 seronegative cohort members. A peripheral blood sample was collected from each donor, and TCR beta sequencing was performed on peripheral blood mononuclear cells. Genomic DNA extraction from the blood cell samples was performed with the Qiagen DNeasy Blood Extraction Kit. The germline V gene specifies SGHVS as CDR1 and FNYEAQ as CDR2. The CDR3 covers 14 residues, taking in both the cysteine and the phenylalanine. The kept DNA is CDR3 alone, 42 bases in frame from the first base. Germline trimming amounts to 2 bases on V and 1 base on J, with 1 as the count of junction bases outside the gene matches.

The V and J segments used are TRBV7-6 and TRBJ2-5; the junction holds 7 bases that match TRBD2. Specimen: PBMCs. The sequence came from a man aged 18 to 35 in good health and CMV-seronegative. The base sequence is TGTGCCAGCAGCTTATGGGAGGGCCAAGAGACCCAGTACTTC. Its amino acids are CASSLWEGQETQYF.